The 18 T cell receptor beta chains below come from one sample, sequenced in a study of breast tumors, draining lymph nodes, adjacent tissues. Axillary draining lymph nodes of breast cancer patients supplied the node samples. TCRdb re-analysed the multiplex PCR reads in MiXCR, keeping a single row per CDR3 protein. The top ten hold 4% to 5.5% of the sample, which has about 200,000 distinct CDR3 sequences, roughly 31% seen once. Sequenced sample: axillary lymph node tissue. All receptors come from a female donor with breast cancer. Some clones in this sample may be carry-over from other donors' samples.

This CDR3 is CASSPSNTGRGDTEAFF. In DNA, the CDR3 is TGTGCCAGCTCACCTTCCAATACAGGGCGAGGAGACACTGAAGCTTTCTTT. The chain employs TRBV18 and TRBJ1-1, with D perhaps TRBD1 (6 bases). The CDR3 loop spans 17 amino acids. Germline V gene lookup returns CDR1 KGHSH and CDR2 LQKENI. Trimming cost V 3 bases and J 3 bases, with 20 bases left between them.

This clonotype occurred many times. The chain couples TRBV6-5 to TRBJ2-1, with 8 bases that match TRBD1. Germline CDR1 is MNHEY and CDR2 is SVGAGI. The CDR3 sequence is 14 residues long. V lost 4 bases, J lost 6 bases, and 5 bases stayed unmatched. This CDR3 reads CASSSGGSSNEQFF. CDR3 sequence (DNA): TGTGCCAGCAGTTCAGGGGGCTCAAGCAATGAGCAGTTCTTC.

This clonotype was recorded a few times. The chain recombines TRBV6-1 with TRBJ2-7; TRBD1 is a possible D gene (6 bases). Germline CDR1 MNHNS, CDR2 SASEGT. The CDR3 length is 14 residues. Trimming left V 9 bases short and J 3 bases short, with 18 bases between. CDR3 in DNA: TGTGCCAGTTGGGATGGGACACCTGTCTACGAGCAGTACTTC. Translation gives CASWDGTPVYEQYF.

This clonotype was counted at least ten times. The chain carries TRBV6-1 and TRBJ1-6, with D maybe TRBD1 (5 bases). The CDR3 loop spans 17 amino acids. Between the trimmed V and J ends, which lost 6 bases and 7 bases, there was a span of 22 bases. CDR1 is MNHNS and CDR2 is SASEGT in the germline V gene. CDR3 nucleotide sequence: TGTGCCAGCAGGCAGGGCCTAACCATGAAACAAAATTCACCCCTCCACTTT. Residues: CASRQGLTMKQNSPLHF.

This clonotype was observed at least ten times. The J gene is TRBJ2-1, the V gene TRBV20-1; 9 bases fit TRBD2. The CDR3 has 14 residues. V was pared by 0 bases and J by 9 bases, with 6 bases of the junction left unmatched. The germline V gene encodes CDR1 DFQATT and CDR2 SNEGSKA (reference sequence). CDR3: CSARERTSVFEQFF. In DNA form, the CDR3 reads TGCAGTGCTAGAGAACGGACTAGCGTTTTTGAGCAGTTCTTC.

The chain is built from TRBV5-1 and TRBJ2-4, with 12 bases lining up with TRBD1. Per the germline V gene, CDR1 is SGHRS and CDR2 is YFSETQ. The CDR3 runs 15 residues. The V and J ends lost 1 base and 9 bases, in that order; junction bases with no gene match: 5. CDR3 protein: CASSLLGTGGGIQYF. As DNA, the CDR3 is TGCGCCAGCAGCTTGTTAGGGACAGGGGGCGGCATTCAGTACTTC.

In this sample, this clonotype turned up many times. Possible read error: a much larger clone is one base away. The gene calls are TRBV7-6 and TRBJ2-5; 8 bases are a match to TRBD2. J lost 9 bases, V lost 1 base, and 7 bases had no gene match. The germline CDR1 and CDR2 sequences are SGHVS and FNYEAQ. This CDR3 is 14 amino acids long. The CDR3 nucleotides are TGTGCCAGCAGCTTAGAGAGTAGCGGGGTATCCCAGTACTTC. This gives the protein CASSLESSGVSQYF.

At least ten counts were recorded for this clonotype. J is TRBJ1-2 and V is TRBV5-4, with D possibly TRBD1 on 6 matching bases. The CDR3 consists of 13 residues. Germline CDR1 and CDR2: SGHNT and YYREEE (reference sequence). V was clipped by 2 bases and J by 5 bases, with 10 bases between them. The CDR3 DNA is TGTGCCAGCAGCTTCGACAGGTTGTATGGCTACACCTTC. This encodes CASSFDRLYGYTF.

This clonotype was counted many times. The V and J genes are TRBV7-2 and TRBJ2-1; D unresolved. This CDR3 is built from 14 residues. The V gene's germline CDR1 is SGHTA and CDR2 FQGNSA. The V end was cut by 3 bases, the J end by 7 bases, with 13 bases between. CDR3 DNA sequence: TGTGCCAGCAGCTTCAGAAGTAGTCTTAATGAGCAGTTCTTC. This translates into CASSFRSSLNEQFF.

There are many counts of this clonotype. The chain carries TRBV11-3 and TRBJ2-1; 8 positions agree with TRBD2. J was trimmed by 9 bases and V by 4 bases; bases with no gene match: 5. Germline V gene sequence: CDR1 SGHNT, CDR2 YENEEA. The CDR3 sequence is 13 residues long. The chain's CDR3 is CASSSGGGREQFF. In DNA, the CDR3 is TGTGCCAGCAGCTCGGGGGGGGGCCGTGAGCAGTTCTTC.

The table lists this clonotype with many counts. CDR3 bases: TGTGCCAGCAGCTTAAGGGGTATGGGCAGACAAGCGCAGTATTTT. Protein: CASSLRGMGRQAQYF. This sequence joins TRBV7-2 and TRBJ2-3; D possibly corresponds to TRBD1 (5 bases). V shed 2 bases and J shed 10 bases, with 19 bases lying between them. The germline V gene encodes CDR1 SGHTA and CDR2 FQGNSA. This CDR3 comprises 15 residues.

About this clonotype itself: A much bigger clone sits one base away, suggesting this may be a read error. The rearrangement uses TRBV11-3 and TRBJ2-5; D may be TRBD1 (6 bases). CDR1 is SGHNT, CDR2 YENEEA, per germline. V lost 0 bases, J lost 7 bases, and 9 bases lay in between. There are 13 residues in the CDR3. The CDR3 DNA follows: TGTGCCAGCAGCTTAGAGACAGGAGCGACCCAGTACTTC. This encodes CASSLETGATQYF. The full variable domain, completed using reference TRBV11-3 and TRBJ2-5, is EAGVVQSPRYKIIEKKQPVAFWCNPISGHNTLYWYLQNLGQGPELLIRYENEEAVDDSQLPKDRFSAERLKGVDSTLKIQPAELGDSAVYLCASSLETGATQYFGPGTRLLVL.

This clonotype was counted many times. CDR3 bases: TGTGCCAGCAGTTACCTAGCGGGAGGGCCTTACGAGCAGTACTTC. Translating it yields CASSYLAGGPYEQYF. The V gene is TRBV6-5, the J gene TRBJ2-7; 12 nucleotides line up with TRBD2. CDR3 size: 15 residues. Germline trimming cut 2 bases from V and 4 bases from J; bases unmatched to any gene: 3. Germline CDR1 reads MNHEY; CDR2 reads SVGAGI.

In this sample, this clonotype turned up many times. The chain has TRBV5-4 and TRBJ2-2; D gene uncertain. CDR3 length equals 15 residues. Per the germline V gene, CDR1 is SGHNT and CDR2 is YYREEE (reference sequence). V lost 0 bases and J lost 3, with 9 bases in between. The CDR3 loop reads CASSLAGRHTGELFF. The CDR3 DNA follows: TGTGCCAGCAGCTTGGCGGGCAGGCACACCGGGGAGCTGTTTTTT.

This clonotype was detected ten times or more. The CDR3 loop is CASSSGRSPQHF. Here the CDR3 DNA reads TGTGCCAGCAGCAGTGGACGCTCACCCCAGCATTTT. This sequence joins TRBV12-3 or TRBV12-4 and TRBJ1-5; the D is unclear. The CDR3 extends over 12 amino acids. Trimming shortened V by 6 bases and J by 10 bases, and 13 bases separated the two germline ends.

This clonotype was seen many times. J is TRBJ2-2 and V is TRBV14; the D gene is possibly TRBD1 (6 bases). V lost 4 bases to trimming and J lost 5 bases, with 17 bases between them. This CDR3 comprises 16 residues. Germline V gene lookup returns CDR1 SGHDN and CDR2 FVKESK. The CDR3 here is CASSRTPGVFTGELFF. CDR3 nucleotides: TGTGCCAGCAGCCGTACGCCAGGGGTGTTTACCGGGGAGCTGTTTTTT.

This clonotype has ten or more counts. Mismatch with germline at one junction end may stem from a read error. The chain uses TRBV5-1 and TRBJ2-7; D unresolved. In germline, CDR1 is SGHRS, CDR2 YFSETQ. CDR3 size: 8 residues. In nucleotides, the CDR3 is TGCGCCAGCAGCTTGGTGGAGTTC. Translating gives CASSLVEF. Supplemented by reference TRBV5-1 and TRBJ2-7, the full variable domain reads KAGVTQTPRYLIKTRGQQVTLSCSPISGHRSVSWYQQTPGQGLQFLFEYFSETQRNKGNFPGRFSGRQFSNSRSEMNVSTLELGDSALYLCASSLVEFGPGTRLTVT.

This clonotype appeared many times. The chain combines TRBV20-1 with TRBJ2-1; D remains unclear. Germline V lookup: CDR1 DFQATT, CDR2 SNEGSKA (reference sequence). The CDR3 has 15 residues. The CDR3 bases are TGCGGAGTCCCTCCTCTCCGGGCCCTTAACAATGAGCAGTTCTTC. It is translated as CGVPPLRALNNEQFF.